Presented here are 31 T cell receptor beta chains from one specimen sequenced in a study of T cell repertoires in cytomegalovirus infection. TCRdb independently ran MiXCR on the reads; one entry per CDR3 protein. Of approximately 730,000 distinct CDR3 sequences listed, almost 30% are singletons. Their target antigens are unknown. Sample: cultured CD8+ T cells from PBMCs, taken from culture after CMV antigen stimulation. The origin of the receptors is a human donor in good health (CMV status not recorded). Some clones in this sample may be carry-over from other donors' samples.

This clonotype was recorded many times. This chain uses TRBV7-8 with TRBJ2-1; TRBD1 is a possible D gene (8 bases). CDR3 length equals 18 residues. Germline CDR1 SGHVS, CDR2 FQNEAQ. The V end was cut by 3 bases, the J end by 9 bases, with 27 bases between. CDR3: CASSLTGALWEGTVEQFF. The CDR3 DNA follows: TGTGCCAGCAGCTTGACAGGGGCCCTATGGGAGGGGACGGTTGAGCAGTTCTTC.

This clonotype has just a few counts. The J gene is TRBJ2-7, the V gene TRBV4-2; 9 nucleotides line up with TRBD2. Losses at the gene ends were 5 bases for V and 6 bases for J; bases not matched to a gene: 14. CDR1 is LGHNA, CDR2 YNFKEQ, per germline. There are 16 residues in the CDR3. The CDR3 loop is CASSSVSGGLGVEQYF. The CDR3 coding sequence is TGTGCCAGCAGCTCCGTTAGCGGGGGTCTTGGGGTCGAGCAGTACTTC.

This chain connects TRBV5-4 to TRBJ2-5; TRBD1 matches at 10 bases. This CDR3 comprises 17 residues. Trimming at V came to 0 bases and at J to 5 bases, leaving 10 bases not matched to a gene. Germline V CDR1 and CDR2: SGHNT, YYREEE (reference sequence). The CDR3 spells CASSLVGTGELWETQYF. The CDR3 DNA follows: TGTGCCAGCAGCTTGGTGGGGACAGGGGAACTTTGGGAGACCCAGTACTTC.

The chain is built from TRBV12-3 or TRBV12-4 and TRBJ1-2; possibly TRBD1 for D (6 bases). The CDR3 spans 14 residues. V lost 6 bases and J lost 2, with 13 bases in between. The CDR3 DNA follows: TGTGCCAGCAGGCCTACAGGGCTGAACTATGGCTACACCTTC. Translated: CASRPTGLNYGYTF.

This clonotype has a handful of counts. The chain recombines TRBV6-1 with TRBJ1-2, with a tentative D call TRBD1 (5 bases). V lost 6 bases, J lost 3 bases, and 14 bases lay in between. The CDR3 is 14 residues long. Germline values: CDR1 MNHNS, CDR2 SASEGT. The CDR3 nucleotides read TGTGCCAGCAGAGATTTTGGGGGATACTATGGCTACACCTTC. Protein: CASRDFGGYYGYTF.

This clonotype has only one observation. One end of the junction does not line up with germline, which may come from a read error. The chain carries TRBV12-3 or TRBV12-4 and TRBJ1-1, with D possibly being TRBD1 (6 bases). The CDR3 is made up of 14 amino acids. CDR3 bases: TGTGCCAGCAGTTTGGAGGGGGAGGGCACTGAAGCTTACTTT. Residues: CASSLEGEGTEAYF.

The chain employs TRBV7-6 and TRBJ2-5; TRBD1 aligns across 9 bases. The CDR3 totals 18 residues. CDR1 and CDR2 from the germline V gene are SGHVS and FNYEAQ. V lost 3 bases, J lost 0 bases, and 11 bases stayed unmatched. Here the CDR3 reads CASSLGVGGQGDQETQYF. The CDR3 bases are TGTGCCAGCAGCTTGGGGGTCGGGGGACAGGGAGACCAAGAGACCCAGTACTTC.

This chain uses TRBV27 with TRBJ1-1; D might be TRBD1 (6 bases). This CDR3 spans 15 amino acids. V lost 10 bases and J lost 1, with 19 bases in between. CDR1 MNHEY and CDR2 SMNVEV come from the germline V gene (reference sequence). The CDR3 region is CATMVWGASNTEAFF. The CDR3 DNA is TGTGCCACCATGGTGTGGGGGGCCTCGAACACTGAAGCTTTCTTT.

This clonotype has more than one count but fewer than ten. The rearrangement uses TRBV10-3 and TRBJ1-2; 9 bases match TRBD1. The CDR3 sequence is 19 residues long. V lost 2 bases, J lost 4 bases, and 17 bases stayed unmatched. Germline CDR1 is ENHRY and CDR2 is SYGVKD. CDR3 loop: CAISETLGQGHEIAYGYTF. Written as DNA, the CDR3 is TGTGCCATCAGTGAGACATTGGGACAGGGCCACGAAATTGCCTATGGCTACACCTTC.

This clonotype was detected a few times. J is TRBJ1-2 and V is TRBV6-2 or TRBV6-3, with TRBD1 as a possible D gene (5 bases). Germline lookup yields CDR1 MNHEY and CDR2 SVGEGT. The CDR3 has 16 amino acids. Trimming took 0 bases from V and 3 from J, leaving 14 bases between them. The CDR3 region is CASSYSSGDLDYGYTF. CDR3 DNA sequence: TGTGCCAGCAGTTACTCGAGTGGGGACTTGGACTATGGCTACACCTTC.

This clonotype was detected a few times. The V gene is TRBV27, the J gene TRBJ2-6; 12 bases map to TRBD1. Trimming cost V 6 bases and J 1 base; bases outside gene matches: 16. The CDR3 sequence is 21 residues long. Per germline, CDR1 MNHEY and CDR2 SMNVEV (reference sequence). CDR3 sequence reads: CASRGTGGRLYPLSGANVLTF. Written as DNA, the CDR3 is TGTGCCAGCAGGGGGACAGGGGGCCGCCTATACCCCCTGTCTGGGGCCAACGTCCTGACTTTC.

The table lists this clonotype with a few counts. V usage is TRBV5-5 and J usage is TRBJ2-1, with a possible D match to TRBD1 (5 bases). The CDR3 is 13 amino acids. Germline CDR1 is SGHKS and CDR2 is YYEKEE (reference sequence). V was trimmed by 0 bases and J by 8 bases, leaving 9 bases between them. The CDR3, as DNA: TGTGCCAGCAGCTTGGTGGGGCTAGATGAGCAGTTCTTC. It is translated as CASSLVGLDEQFF.

The V and J genes are TRBV7-3 and TRBJ2-2, with TRBD2 identical over 9 bases. Germline CDR1 is SGHTA and CDR2 is FQGTGA. V trimming: 1 base; J trimming: 6 bases; junction bases outside the gene matches: 18. This CDR3 has 20 amino acids. The CDR3 DNA sequence: TGTGCCAGCAGCTTAAAGGGCCGGTGGGCGGGGGGGCCTGGTTCCGGGGAGCTGTTTTTT. It specifies CASSLKGRWAGGPGSGELFF.

The sample holds a few counts of this clonotype. This chain uses TRBV6-2 or TRBV6-3 with TRBJ2-6, with D perhaps given as TRBD1 or TRBD2 (5 bases each). V dropped 3 bases and J dropped 0 bases, with 12 bases sitting between them. There are 17 residues in the CDR3. Germline CDR1 reads MNHEY; CDR2 reads SVGEGT. CDR3 sequence reads: CASSYGTPSSGANVLTF. Here the CDR3 DNA reads TGTGCCAGCAGTTATGGGACGCCCAGCTCTGGGGCCAACGTCCTGACTTTC.

CDR3 DNA sequence: TGCGCCAGCAGCCCTCGGGCCCTAGCGGGGGACACTAAATTCACAGATACGCAGTATTTT. This translates into CASSPRALAGDTKFTDTQYF. The V call is TRBV5-1, the J call TRBJ2-3, with 10 nucleotides matching TRBD2. Germline V gene data show CDR1 as SGHRS and CDR2 as YFSETQ. Trimming took 4 bases from V and 2 from J; bases not matched to a gene: 19. CDR3 length: 20 amino acids.

This clonotype was detected a few times. This chain uses TRBV27 with TRBJ2-1; the match to TRBD1 covers 7 bases. The trim removed 5 bases at V and 1 base at J, leaving 11 bases unmatched. This CDR3 has 17 residues. CDR1 and CDR2 (germline): MNHEY, SMNVEV (reference sequence). The CDR3 DNA is TGTGCCAGCAGTCTTATGGACAGGCGAACTTCCTACAATGAGCAGTTCTTC. This translates into CASSLMDRRTSYNEQFF.

This clonotype was found a few times. The J gene is TRBJ2-7, the V gene TRBV7-9; 7 bases match TRBD2. Looked up from germline, CDR1 is SEHNR and CDR2 is FQNEAQ (reference sequence). The CDR3 is 13 amino acids. In DNA form, the CDR3 reads TGTTCCGCAGCGGGACGGGGGACCTACGAGCAGTACTTC. This translates into CSAAGRGTYEQYF.

At least ten counts were recorded for this clonotype. The V gene is TRBV6-1, the J gene TRBJ1-1; TRBD1 is a possible D gene (5 bases). CDR3 length: 14 residues. Germline-derived CDR1 and CDR2 are MNHNS and SASEGT. The germline V and J ends were trimmed by 6 bases and 8 bases, with 19 bases remaining between them. CDR3 coding DNA: TGTGCCAGCAGAGCTCGCGGGGGTGTAGGAGAAGCTTTCTTT. This encodes CASRARGGVGEAFF.

The rearrangement links TRBV28 to TRBJ2-1; TRBD1 matches 7 bases. CDR1 is MDHEN, CDR2 SYDVKM, per germline. Trimming cost V 2 bases and J 0 bases; bases outside gene matches: 7. This CDR3 spans 17 amino acids. CDR3 protein: CASSLTAGTDSYNEQFF. The DNA for the CDR3 is TGTGCCAGCAGTTTAACCGCCGGGACAGACTCCTACAATGAGCAGTTCTTC.

Comment on this clonotype: One junction end does not reproduce the germline sequence, and a read error may be involved. The V call is TRBV7-9, the J call TRBJ1-1; a possible D gene is TRBD1 (5 bases). The CDR3 extends over 15 amino acids. Germline V gene lookup returns CDR1 SEHNR and CDR2 FQNEAQ (reference sequence). The CDR3 nucleotides are TGTGCCGGCAGCTCTCTGGGACCGATGAACACTGAAGCTTTCTTT. Its translation is CAGSSLGPMNTEAFF.

V gene TRBV27 combines with J gene TRBJ2-3; 14 bases fit TRBD2. The CDR3 is made up of 17 amino acids. CDR1 MNHEY and CDR2 SMNVEV come from the germline V gene (reference sequence). V lost 5 bases to trimming and J lost 1 base; unmatched junction nucleotides: 5. CDR3 sequence: CASSRLAGGLGTDTQYF. In nucleotides, the CDR3 is TGTGCCAGCAGTCGACTAGCGGGGGGGCTCGGCACAGATACGCAGTATTTT.

This clonotype appeared a single time. The chain links TRBV5-1 to TRBJ1-1, with D possibly TRBD1 on 6 matching bases. From germline, CDR1 is SGHRS and CDR2 YFSETQ. The CDR3 runs to 16 residues. V was shortened by 3 bases and J by 3 bases, with 18 bases between the two germline ends. This CDR3 is CASSSERGTLDTEAFF. In nucleotides, the CDR3 is TGCGCCAGCAGCTCGGAGAGGGGGACACTCGACACTGAAGCTTTCTTT.

The chain has TRBV12-5 and TRBJ1-1; D is unresolved. Germline V CDR1 and CDR2: LGHNT, FRNRAP. This CDR3 has 15 residues. V lost 6 bases, J lost 2 bases, and 16 bases lay in between. In nucleotides, the CDR3 is TGTGCTAGTGGATTCCCTCTGACGACCAACACTGAAGCTTTCTTT. Its protein product is CASGFPLTTNTEAFF.

Only a few counts were recorded for this clonotype. The rearrangement links TRBV5-4 to TRBJ2-3, with D tentatively TRBD2 (6 bases). The CDR3 loop spans 15 amino acids. V lost 7 bases, J lost 0 bases, and 15 bases lay in between. Germline V gives CDR1 SGHNT, CDR2 YYREEE (reference sequence). This CDR3 is CASSHLGTSTDTQYF. In DNA form, the CDR3 reads TGTGCCAGCTCCCACCTGGGGACTAGCACAGATACGCAGTATTTT.

This clonotype turned up a few times. The CDR3 DNA reads TGTGCCATCCTGGCAGTTTCCTCTAATGAAAAACTGTTTTTT. Translation gives CAILAVSSNEKLFF. This chain links TRBV10-3 with TRBJ1-4; D call uncertain. V was clipped by 8 bases and J by 3 bases, with 13 bases between them. This CDR3 has 14 residues. Germline loops: CDR1 ENHRY, CDR2 SYGVKD.

The rearrangement joins TRBV6-8 to TRBJ1-1; unclear D gene. V dropped 0 bases and J dropped 0 bases, with 8 bases sitting between them. Germline assignment: CDR1 MNHGY and CDR2 SAAAGT. The CDR3 is 15 amino acids. The CDR3: CASSYSAAVNTEAFF. CDR3 nucleotides: TGTGCCAGCAGTTACTCGGCGGCAGTGAACACTGAAGCTTTCTTT.

The rearrangement joins TRBV28 to TRBJ1-4, with unresolved D. The germline V and J ends were trimmed by 6 bases and 0 bases, with 8 bases remaining between them. Germline lookup yields CDR1 MDHEN and CDR2 SYDVKM. CDR3 length: 14 amino acids. The CDR3 loop is CASSPRATNEKLFF. DNA of the CDR3: TGTGCCAGCAGCCCGAGGGCAACTAATGAAAAACTGTTTTTT.

Only a few counts were recorded for this clonotype. The chain has TRBV10-3 and TRBJ2-1, with TRBD2 identical over 8 bases. Germline CDR1 reads ENHRY; CDR2 reads SYGVKD. The trim removed 0 bases at V and 8 bases at J, leaving 12 bases unmatched. This CDR3 contains 17 residues. The CDR3 loop reads CAISESPSGGPSHEQFF. The CDR3 DNA reads as TGTGCCATCAGTGAGTCGCCCTCGGGGGGGCCATCACATGAGCAGTTCTTC.

This clonotype was observed many times. This rearrangement joins TRBV7-6 to TRBJ2-1; no firm D call. Trimming took 4 bases from V and 5 from J, leaving 18 bases between them. Germline CDR1 is SGHVS and CDR2 is FNYEAQ. This CDR3 is 16 amino acids long. In DNA form, the CDR3 reads TGTGCCAGCAGCTATATGACACCTCAAACTAACAATGAGCAGTTCTTC. Its protein is CASSYMTPQTNNEQFF.

This clonotype was picked up many times. The V and J genes are TRBV7-2 and TRBJ2-3; tentative D call: TRBD2 (6 bases). CDR1 and CDR2 (germline): SGHTA, FQGNSA. The V end lost 8 bases, the J end lost 2 bases, and 17 bases lay between the germline ends. The CDR3 has 15 residues. CDR3 nucleotides: TGTGCCAGCGGAAGAACGGGGGTTGTCACAGATACGCAGTATTTT. It encodes CASGRTGVVTDTQYF.

The rearrangement joins TRBV6-2 or TRBV6-3 to TRBJ2-1; 7 bases match TRBD2. V gave up 5 bases and J gave up 12 bases; unmatched junction bases: 4. The CDR3 spans 11 residues. In germline, CDR1 is MNHEY, CDR2 SVGEGT. The CDR3 bases are TGTGCCAGCAGTAGCGGGGTTGCGCAGTTCTTC. Translated, it gives CASSSGVAQFF.